This T cell receptor beta chain originates from a study of PD-L1 blockade in urothelial cancer. Trimming at V came to 4 bases and at J to 6 bases, leaving 5 bases not matched to a gene. The CDR3 spans 13 residues. Germline V gene sequence: CDR1 SGHRS, CDR2 YFSETQ. The assay was immunoSEQ multiplex PCR, and TCRdb's table has in-frame clones only and misses some. Seen here are fewer than 40,000 clones, 80% to 95% observed once, and the top ten hold 8.3%. This material consisted of PBMCs, taken around atezolizumab (anti-PD-L1) treatment. The chain joins TRBV5-1 to TRBJ2-7, with TRBD1 matching 9 bases. The sequence was collected from a man in his sixties or seventies with urothelial cancer. The CDR3: CASSQGQGVEQYF. CDR3 nucleotides: TGCGCCAGCAGCCAGGGACAGGGTGTCGAGCAGTACTTC.